This T cell receptor (beta chain) comes out of a study of T-cell reconstitution after alpha-beta-depleted transplantation in children. This sample's TCRbeta library carried unique molecular identifier barcodes. TCRdb itself ran the PCR reads through MiXCR, one entry per CDR3 protein. This table holds approximately 490,000 distinct CDR3 sequences, 10% to 13% found once. The CDR3 length is 15 residues. The junction had 10 bases not matched to a gene; V was cut back by 6 bases and J by 2 bases. The germline CDR1 and CDR2 sequences are LGHNA and YSLEER. Sequenced material: PBMCs, taken before TCRalphabeta/CD19-depleted stem cell transplant. This sequence originates from a child aged 2 to 15 with inherited bone marrow failure, due to receive a stem cell transplant. The chain combines TRBV4-3 with TRBJ2-7; 7 nucleotides agree with TRBD1. The DNA of the CDR3 is TGCGCCAGCAGGTTATCTAGACAGGGTCCCTACGAGCAGTACTTC. This codes for CASRLSRQGPYEQYF.